What follows are 31 T cell receptor beta chains derived from one specimen sequenced in a study of blood T cell repertoires in COVID-19. Generated by immunoSEQ multiplex PCR, the TCRdb table keeps only in-frame clones and is missing some. This table holds 150,000 to 200,000 clones, around 76% found once. The sequenced sample consisted of peripheral blood. These receptors were collected from a woman aged 55-70 years with COVID-19, enrolled during active disease.

This chain uses TRBV28 with TRBJ2-3; tentatively, D is TRBD1 (6 bases). V was trimmed by 3 bases and J by 4 bases, leaving 20 bases between them. Germline V gives CDR1 MDHEN, CDR2 SYDVKM. There are 17 residues in the CDR3. The DNA for the CDR3 is TGTGCCAGCAGTTTCAGGGGCAACCCGCCCCTCGCAGATACGCAGTATTTT. This sequence encodes CASSFRGNPPLADTQYF.

This clone came up many times. J is TRBJ2-5 and V is TRBV29-1; TRBD2 matches at 13 bases. V was pared by 6 bases and J by 5 bases, with 6 bases of the junction left unmatched. The germline V gene encodes CDR1 SQVTM and CDR2 ANQGSEA. The CDR3 has 14 residues. Here the CDR3 DNA reads TGCAGCGTCCGGACTAGCGGGAGTCGCGAGACCCAGTACTTC. This codes for CSVRTSGSRETQYF.

The genes are TRBV13 and TRBJ1-4, with D possibly matching TRBD1 (6 bases). Trimming took 5 bases from V and 3 from J, leaving 16 bases between them. The CDR3 contains 16 residues. The germline CDR1 and CDR2 sequences are PRHDT and FYEKMQ (reference sequence). The CDR3 spells CASSAGGAGANEKLFF. CDR3 coding DNA: TGTGCCAGCAGCGCCGGGGGGGCAGGGGCTAATGAAAAACTGTTTTTT.

V gene TRBV7-9 combines with J gene TRBJ1-2, with 7 bases lining up with TRBD1. The V segment lost 5 bases and the J segment 7 bases; nucleotides outside the gene matches: 7. The CDR3 consists of 13 residues. Germline CDR1 and CDR2: SEHNR and FQNEAQ (reference sequence). The CDR3 reads CASSQQGHGGYTF. CDR3 coding DNA: TGTGCCAGCAGCCAACAGGGGCACGGTGGCTACACCTTC.

This chain joins TRBV2 and TRBJ1-3; D unclear. CDR3 length: 10 residues. In germline, CDR1 is SNHLY, CDR2 FYNNEI. Trimming shortened V by 2 bases and J by 14 bases, and 7 bases separated the two germline ends. Written as DNA, the CDR3 is TGTGCCAGCAGTGAACGGAGGGTATATTTT. Protein: CASSERRVYF.

The chain combines TRBV10-1 with TRBJ1-1; D remains unclear. Germline CDR1 and CDR2: WNHNN and SYGVQD (reference sequence). The CDR3 is 14 amino acids. Trimming cost V 0 bases and J 10 bases, with 15 bases left between them. Here the CDR3 reads CASSESHTPERAFF. The CDR3 region has the DNA TGCGCCAGCAGTGAGTCGCACACCCCCGAGCGAGCTTTCTTT.

The rearrangement links TRBV7-3 to TRBJ2-7; TRBD2 aligns across 7 bases. CDR1 is SGHTA and CDR2 is FQGTGA in the germline V gene. This CDR3 contains 17 residues. V gave up 5 bases and J gave up 4 bases; unmatched junction bases: 17. As DNA, the CDR3 is TGTGCCAGCAGCCCGGCGGGGGAGCAGAAGGCCCGTTACGAGCAGTACGTC. Amino acids: CASSPAGEQKARYEQYV.

The J gene is TRBJ1-2, the V gene TRBV5-1; 11 nucleotides match TRBD1. In germline, CDR1 is SGHRS, CDR2 YFSETQ. The CDR3 extends over 12 amino acids. J gave up 7 bases and V 4 bases, and 0 bases lay outside the gene matches. CDR3 amino acids: CASSGTGGGYTF. DNA of the CDR3: TGCGCCAGCAGCGGGACAGGGGGTGGCTACACCTTC. Drawing the rest from reference TRBV5-1 and TRBJ1-2, the complete variable domain is KAGVTQTPRYLIKTRGQQVTLSCSPISGHRSVSWYQQTPGQGLQFLFEYFSETQRNKGNFPGRFSGRQFSNSRSEMNVSTLELGDSALYLCASSGTGGGYTFGSGTRLTVV.

The genes are TRBV19 and TRBJ2-1, with 10 bases identical to TRBD2. The CDR3 extends over 14 amino acids. The germline gives CDR1 LNHDA, CDR2 SQIVND (reference sequence). The junction had 5 bases not matched to a gene; V was cut back by 5 bases and J by 7 bases. The CDR3 bases are TGTGCCAGTAGTCCCCGGACTAGCGGAAATGAGCAGTTCTTC. Protein product: CASSPRTSGNEQFF.

V and J are TRBV11-2 and TRBJ1-2, with D maybe TRBD1 (6 bases). Germline CDR1 is SGHAT and CDR2 is FQNNGV. V was cut by 5 bases and J by 8 bases, with 21 bases left in between. The CDR3 spans 15 residues. Here the CDR3 reads CASSLIGAGGGGYTF. The DNA of the CDR3 is TGTGCCAGCAGCCTGATTGGGGCTGGGGGGGGCGGCTACACCTTC.

This chain joins TRBV10-2 and TRBJ2-2; D is uncertain. Trimming shortened V by 7 bases and J by 7 bases, and 13 bases separated the two germline ends. The CDR3 extends over 13 amino acids. Germline V lookup: CDR1 WSHSY, CDR2 SAAADI. CDR3 DNA: TGCGCCAGCACCCATAGCTCGAACGGGGAGCTGTTTTTT. Protein product: CASTHSSNGELFF.

The chain couples TRBV3-1 (or the pseudogene TRBV3-2) to TRBJ2-1; D may be TRBD2 (5 bases). With 1 base removed from V and 6 bases from J, the gap between germline ends came to 13 bases. The CDR3 runs to 15 residues. Germline V gives CDR1 LGHDT, CDR2 YNNKEL (reference sequence). The CDR3: CASSQGRTPGNEQFF. The CDR3 nucleotides are TGTGCCAGCAGCCAAGGGCGGACTCCCGGCAATGAGCAGTTCTTC.

The count of this clone is one. The chain combines TRBV6-1 with TRBJ2-3; D might be TRBD2 (6 bases). The CDR3 has 14 amino acids. CDR1 and CDR2 from the germline V gene are MNHNS and SASEGT. Trimming stripped 1 base from V and 5 bases from J, with 10 bases between. CDR3 bases: TGTGCCAGCAGTGAAGTGCGGGGAATAGATACGCAGTATTTT. Encoded protein: CASSEVRGIDTQYF.

This clone was detected only a few times. The chain combines TRBV19 with TRBJ2-1, with TRBD1 matching 7 bases. The trim removed 10 bases at V and 15 bases at J, leaving 18 bases unmatched. Germline V CDR1 and CDR2: LNHDA, SQIVND (reference sequence). The CDR3 consists of 13 residues. In DNA, the CDR3 is TGTGCCACCCTAGAACAGGGGAGTAGATTTTTGTTCTTC. Amino acid sequence: CATLEQGSRFLFF.

The chain joins TRBV5-1 to TRBJ1-2; the D gene is possibly TRBD1 (5 bases). Germline V gives CDR1 SGHRS, CDR2 YFSETQ. V was shortened by 0 bases and J by 1 base, with 10 bases between the two germline ends. The CDR3 is 15 amino acids. CDR3 protein: CASSLDLQGNYGYTF. Written as DNA, the CDR3 is TGCGCCAGCAGCTTGGACCTGCAGGGTAACTATGGCTACACCTTC. Full variable domain (missing parts from reference TRBV5-1 and TRBJ1-2): KAGVTQTPRYLIKTRGQQVTLSCSPISGHRSVSWYQQTPGQGLQFLFEYFSETQRNKGNFPGRFSGRQFSNSRSEMNVSTLELGDSALYLCASSLDLQGNYGYTFGSGTRLTVV.

CDR3 nucleotide sequence: TGTGCCAGCACCCCTGGGGGGAATCCGAACACCGGGGAGCTGTTTTTT. Protein sequence: CASTPGGNPNTGELFF. The chain links TRBV9 to TRBJ2-2; the D gene is possibly TRBD2 (6 bases). Germline CDR1 reads SGDLS; CDR2 reads YYNGEE. The germline V and J ends were trimmed by 6 bases and 0 bases, with 15 bases remaining between them. There are 16 residues in the CDR3. The variable domain in full, with the rest retrieved from reference TRBV9 and TRBJ2-2, is DSGVTQTPKHLITATGQRVTLRCSPRSGDLSVYWYQQSLDQGLQFLIQYYNGEERAKGNILERFSAQQFPDLHSELNLSSLELGDSALYFCASTPGGNPNTGELFFGEGSRLTVL.

CDR3 in DNA: TGCAGCGTTGGGGGTTTAATAGGGGGCGAGCAGTACTTC. It codes for CSVGGLIGGEQYF. The chain links TRBV29-1 to TRBJ2-7, with TRBD1 as a possible D gene (6 bases). The ends were cut back, 4 bases at V and 6 bases at J, with 16 bases in the middle. The CDR3 totals 13 residues. Germline CDR1 and CDR2: SQVTM and ANQGSEA.

The chain has TRBV27 and TRBJ1-2; 10 bases map to TRBD1. After removal of 4 bases from V and 5 bases from J, the junction contained 7 bases not matched to a gene. Germline CDR1 MNHEY, CDR2 SMNVEV (reference sequence). The CDR3 consists of 15 residues. The CDR3 loop reads CASSSPGQGRYGYTF. The DNA of the CDR3 is TGTGCCAGCAGTTCACCGGGACAGGGGCGGTATGGCTACACCTTC.

This clone was seen a single time. The CDR3, as DNA: TGTGCCAGCAGTTTGGCAGGGGTCCCAAGCAATCAGCCCCAGCATTTT. Translation gives CASSLAGVPSNQPQHF. V gene TRBV28 combines with J gene TRBJ1-5; D possibly corresponds to TRBD1 (6 bases). From germline, CDR1 is MDHEN and CDR2 SYDVKM. The CDR3 loop spans 16 amino acids. Between the trimmed V and J ends, which lost 3 bases and 1 base, there was a span of 13 bases.

The gene calls are TRBV25-1 and TRBJ1-2, with 8 bases aligning to TRBD1. Trimming cost V 3 bases and J 4 bases; bases outside gene matches: 7. CDR1 MGHDK and CDR2 SYGVNS come from the germline V gene. The CDR3 has 15 amino acids. The CDR3 is CASSDPGQALYGYTF. The CDR3 nucleotides read TGTGCCAGCAGTGATCCGGGACAGGCCCTCTATGGCTACACCTTC.

The chain recombines TRBV5-6 with TRBJ2-2; D gene uncertain. The germline CDR1 and CDR2 sequences are SGHDT and YYEEEE. Trimming left V 2 bases short and J 5 bases short, with 16 bases between. This CDR3 has 16 amino acids. The CDR3, as DNA: TGTGCCAGCAGCTTTTACTTCCTAGTTCTGACCGGGGAGCTGTTTTTT. It is translated as CASSFYFLVLTGELFF.

V usage is TRBV24-1 and J usage is TRBJ2-1; D possibly corresponds to TRBD2 (6 bases). Trimming cost V 4 bases and J 2 bases, with 11 bases left between them. This CDR3 has 15 amino acids. Germline V gene lookup returns CDR1 KGHDR and CDR2 SFDVKD. This chain's CDR3 is CATSETGLAYNEQFF. CDR3 nucleotide sequence: TGTGCCACCAGTGAAACGGGACTCGCCTACAATGAGCAGTTCTTC.

This CDR3 is CASSYARTVSYEQYF. The CDR3 DNA is TGTGCCAGCAGTTACGCCCGGACAGTTTCCTACGAGCAGTACTTC. The chain combines TRBV6-2 or TRBV6-3 with TRBJ2-7, with TRBD1 as a possible D gene (6 bases). CDR1 is MNHEY and CDR2 is SVGEGT in the germline V gene. The CDR3 is 15 residues long. V lost 2 bases and J lost 1, with 12 bases in between.

This clone was found a few times. V and J are TRBV7-2 and TRBJ2-1, with D possibly being TRBD2 (5 bases). With 11 bases removed from V and 6 bases from J, the gap between germline ends came to 14 bases. Germline lookup yields CDR1 SGHTA and CDR2 FQGNSA. The CDR3 is made up of 12 amino acids. The DNA for the CDR3 is TGTGCCTTCCGAGAGGGTGGCAATGAGCAGTTCTTC. Translation: CAFREGGNEQFF. Using reference TRBV7-2 and TRBJ2-1 for the parts outside the CDR3, the full variable domain is GAGVSQSPSNKVTEKGKDVELRCDPISGHTALYWYRQSLGQGLEFLIYFQGNSAPDKSGLPSDRFSAERTGGSVSTLTIQRTQQEDSAVYLCAFREGGNEQFFGPGTRLTVL.

The gene calls are TRBV2 and TRBJ2-1, with 8 positions matching TRBD1. This CDR3 is 14 amino acids long. Unmatched junction bases numbered 7, after V lost 7 bases and J lost 5 bases. CDR1 SNHLY and CDR2 FYNNEI come from the germline V gene. CDR3 in DNA: TGTGCCAGCAAAGGACAGGGCCCAGACAATGAGCAGTTCTTC. It is translated as CASKGQGPDNEQFF.

This clone was observed a few times. CDR3 bases: TGTGCCAGCAGCTTATCGGGCGGGGGAGGTCAGCCCCAGCATTTT. Protein: CASSLSGGGGQPQHF. The chain combines TRBV7-8 with TRBJ1-5; D may be TRBD1 (5 bases). The length of the CDR3 is 15 residues. Trimming left V 2 bases short and J 6 bases short, with 14 bases between. The germline V gene has CDR1 SGHVS and CDR2 FQNEAQ.

The genes are TRBV5-1 and TRBJ2-2, with D tentatively TRBD1 (5 bases). The CDR3 is made up of 15 amino acids. Trimming shortened V by 2 bases and J by 4 bases, and 12 bases separated the two germline ends. Germline V gene lookup returns CDR1 SGHRS and CDR2 YFSETQ. CDR3 loop: CASSFAGIATGELFF. CDR3 sequence (DNA): TGCGCCAGCAGCTTCGCAGGGATTGCCACCGGGGAGCTGTTTTTT.

The rearrangement joins TRBV2 to TRBJ2-2; 8 nucleotides match TRBD2. The CDR3 sequence is 15 residues long. V was clipped by 6 bases and J by 5 bases; unmatched bases: 8. Germline lookup yields CDR1 SNHLY and CDR2 FYNNEI. The CDR3 region is CASRDRSGATGELFF. CDR3 bases: TGTGCCAGCAGGGATCGTAGCGGGGCAACCGGGGAGCTGTTTTTT.

Here the CDR3 reads CASSFWDRGFTGELFF. DNA of the CDR3: TGTGCCAGCAGCTTCTGGGACAGGGGATTCACCGGGGAGCTGTTTTTT. The V and J genes are TRBV7-8 and TRBJ2-2; TRBD1 aligns across 10 bases. Germline CDR1 and CDR2: SGHVS and FQNEAQ. With 3 bases clipped from V and 4 bases from J, the junction kept 5 bases outside the gene matches. The CDR3 has 16 amino acids.

The chain recombines TRBV7-9 with TRBJ1-3, with a tentative D call TRBD1 (6 bases). This CDR3 contains 15 residues. The germline CDR1 and CDR2 sequences are SEHNR and FQNEAQ (reference sequence). Trimming removed 9 bases from V and 1 base from J, with 16 bases in between. The CDR3 nucleotides read TGTGCCAGTTCTTCAGGGGATCAGTCTGGAAACACCATATATTTT. Translated: CASSSGDQSGNTIYF. Drawing the rest from reference TRBV7-9 and TRBJ1-3, the complete variable domain is DTGVSQNPRHKITKRGQNVTFRCDPISEHNRLYWYRQTLGQGPEFLTYFQNEAQLEKSRLLSDRFSAERPKGSFSTLEIQRTEQGDSAMYLCASSSGDQSGNTIYFGEGSWLTVV.

The chain uses TRBV19 and TRBJ1-1; maybe TRBD1 (5 bases). Per the germline V gene, CDR1 is LNHDA and CDR2 is SQIVND (reference sequence). The germline V and J ends were trimmed by 5 bases and 4 bases, with 17 bases remaining between them. This CDR3 comprises 15 residues. This CDR3 is CASSPARDSRTEAFF. CDR3 nucleotides: TGTGCCAGTAGTCCCGCCCGGGACTCACGCACTGAAGCTTTCTTT. Variable domain in full (rest from reference TRBV19 and TRBJ1-1): DGGITQSPKYLFRKEGQNVTLSCEQNLNHDAMYWYRQDPGQGLRLIYYSQIVNDFQKGDIAEGYSVSREKKESFPLTVTSAQKNPTAFYLCASSPARDSRTEAFFGQGTRLTVV.